Below are 27 T cell receptor beta chains sequenced from a single sample in a study of regulatory T cells in long-lasting Graves disease. Time point: newly diagnosed GD, antithyroid drugs for less than 3 months. The TCR library was made from RNA extracted from PBMCs. CDR3-region Arm-PCR and iRepertoire HTBI primers produced the TCR beta libraries. MiXCR was run by TCRdb on the multiplex PCR reads, yielding one entry per CDR3 protein. The table includes hundreds of thousands of distinct CDR3 sequences, roughly 15% detected once. A further study also used this sample, focusing on T cells in Graves' hyperthyroidism and ophthalmopathy.

The specimen was peripheral blood mononuclear cells (PBMCs), collected at new diagnosis, from a patient treated with antithyroid drugs. These receptors came from a man between 18 and 35 years old with Graves disease.

This clonotype has a count of ten or more. The chain recombines TRBV10-3 with TRBJ2-1; 7 positions agree with TRBD1. Trimming cost V 4 bases and J 1 base; bases outside gene matches: 4. Germline CDR1 is ENHRY and CDR2 is SYGVKD. The CDR3 runs to 15 residues. The chain's CDR3 is CAISGRDSSYNEQFF. CDR3 sequence (DNA): TGTGCCATCAGTGGTCGGGACAGTTCCTACAATGAGCAGTTCTTC.

This clonotype was detected only a few times. V and J are TRBV12-3 or TRBV12-4 and TRBJ1-2; 11 bases agree with TRBD1. The CDR3 totals 15 residues. J was trimmed by 4 bases and V by 7 bases; bases with no gene match: 8. The CDR3 bases are TGTGCCAGCACTGCTGGGACAGGGGGGAGCTATGGCTACACCTTC. It codes for CASTAGTGGSYGYTF.

This clonotype was counted ten times or more. J is TRBJ2-3 and V is TRBV5-1, with TRBD2 matching 9 bases. The germline V gene has CDR1 SGHRS and CDR2 YFSETQ. Trimming removed 3 bases from V and 2 bases from J; junction bases left unmatched: 7. CDR3 length: 16 residues. The CDR3 region is CASSSTTSGYTDTQYF. The DNA of the CDR3 is TGCGCCAGCAGCTCAACGACTAGCGGATACACAGATACGCAGTATTTT.

This clonotype was seen only a few times. The chain combines TRBV10-3 with TRBJ2-4; either TRBD1 or TRBD2 may fit D (7 bases each). Germline V gene lookup returns CDR1 ENHRY and CDR2 SYGVKD. The V gene lost 7 bases and the J gene lost 8 bases, with 18 bases spanning the gap. This CDR3 region has 14 residues. The CDR3 region is CAIKAGGGVDIQYF. In DNA form, the CDR3 reads TGTGCCATCAAGGCAGGGGGGGGGGTAGACATTCAGTACTTC.

This clonotype was counted many times. V and J are TRBV30 and TRBJ1-2, with D uncertain. The CDR3 consists of 11 residues. Germline assignment: CDR1 GTSNPN and CDR2 SVGIG (reference sequence). The V and J ends lost 0 bases and 7 bases respectively, with 6 bases between them. The CDR3 DNA sequence: TGTGCCTGGAGTGTATCGGGTGGCTACACCTTC. Translation: CAWSVSGGYTF.

This clonotype was seen many times. The rearrangement uses TRBV25-1 and TRBJ2-7; TRBD1 aligns across 9 bases. The CDR3 consists of 14 residues. The germline gives CDR1 MGHDK, CDR2 SYGVNS. After removal of 4 bases from V and 2 bases from J, the junction contained 3 bases not matched to a gene. DNA of the CDR3: TGTGCCAGCAGTGGAGGGACAGGGACCTACGAGCAGTACTTC. Its translation: CASSGGTGTYEQYF.

Regarding this clonotype: This may come from a read error, since a much larger clone is one base off. The chain uses TRBV11-3 and TRBJ1-2, with TRBD1 matching 8 bases. The CDR3 consists of 18 residues. V shed 3 bases and J 8 bases; nucleotides not matched to a gene: 20. CDR1 and CDR2 (germline): SGHNT, YENEEA. The CDR3 is CASSLDEVPGGELEGYTF. The CDR3 coding sequence is TGTGCCAGCAGCTTGGATGAGGTACCAGGGGGCGAATTGGAGGGCTACACCTTC.

This clonotype was seen only a few times. The rearrangement links TRBV12-3 or TRBV12-4 to TRBJ1-2; a weak D match, TRBD1 (6 bases). Trimming shortened V by 3 bases and J by 1 base, and 12 bases separated the two germline ends. The CDR3 contains 15 residues. CDR3 nucleotides: TGTGCCAGCAGTTTTGGGGGGGGCAATAACTATGGCTACACCTTC. Protein: CASSFGGGNNYGYTF.

This clonotype was seen at least ten times. The V and J genes are TRBV11-3 and TRBJ2-1; maybe TRBD1 (5 bases). Deletions cut 5 bases from V and 2 bases from J, with 7 bases between. This CDR3 is 13 amino acids long. Germline CDR1 reads SGHNT; CDR2 reads YENEEA. CDR3 DNA sequence: TGTGCCAGCAGCCTCAGGGCCTACAATGAGCAGTTCTTC. Residues: CASSLRAYNEQFF.

This chain uses TRBV29-1 with TRBJ2-7; 7 nucleotides line up with TRBD1. This CDR3 spans 12 amino acids. The germline CDR1 and CDR2 sequences are SQVTM and ANQGSEA. V lost 4 bases and J lost 3; bases outside the gene matches: 3. The CDR3 nucleotides are TGCAGCGTTGGTTCAGGGGGCTACGAGCAGTACTTC. Translated: CSVGSGGYEQYF.

This clonotype was seen repeatedly, ten times or more. V gene TRBV27 combines with J gene TRBJ2-3; 7 nucleotides agree with TRBD1. The J call is in doubt because the DNA end fits TRBJ2-7 better. The CDR3 has 16 amino acids. Germline V lookup: CDR1 MNHEY, CDR2 SMNVEV (reference sequence). Here the CDR3 DNA reads TGTGCCAGCAGTTTATCGGGACAGCTTTTAGCCTACGAGCAGTACTTC. Its protein product is CASSLSGQLLAYEQYF.

This clonotype was counted ten times or more. V gene TRBV6-1 combines with J gene TRBJ2-1; 13 bases line up with TRBD2. Germline V gene data show CDR1 as MNHNS and CDR2 as SASEGT. This CDR3 contains 16 residues. The junction had 6 bases not matched to a gene; V was cut back by 1 base and J by 9 bases. The CDR3 nucleotides read TGTGCCAGCAGTGAAGGACTAGCGGGAGGAGGTATTGAGCAGTTCTTC. Its translation: CASSEGLAGGGIEQFF.

This clonotype was seen a few times. The chain links TRBV2 to TRBJ2-5; 9 bases fit TRBD1. The trim removed 7 bases at V and 4 bases at J, leaving 7 bases unmatched. The CDR3 has 14 residues. Germline loops: CDR1 SNHLY, CDR2 FYNNEI. CDR3 nucleotide sequence: TGTGCCAGCAATTACAGGGGGCAAGGAGAGACCCAGTACTTC. Translating it yields CASNYRGQGETQYF.

This chain connects TRBV4-1 to TRBJ1-2, with D maybe TRBD1 (6 bases). Deletions cut 0 bases from V and 8 bases from J, with 13 bases between. Looked up from germline, CDR1 is MGHRA and CDR2 is YSYEKL. This CDR3 comprises 14 residues. CDR3 amino acids: CASSQDEQGLGYTF. The CDR3 DNA reads as TGCGCCAGCAGCCAAGATGAACAGGGCCTAGGCTACACCTTC.

The V call is TRBV7-9, the J call TRBJ2-5, with D tentatively TRBD1 (6 bases). Trimming removed 5 bases at V and 3 bases at J, with 16 bases between. The CDR3 is made up of 15 amino acids. CDR1 is SEHNR, CDR2 FQNEAQ, per germline (reference sequence). Here the CDR3 reads CASSQWGRDEETQYF. The DNA for the CDR3 is TGTGCCAGCAGCCAATGGGGGCGAGATGAAGAGACCCAGTACTTC.

The gene calls are TRBV9 and TRBJ2-5; the D gene is possibly TRBD2 (5 bases). Deletions cut 0 bases from V and 4 bases from J, with 10 bases between. The CDR3 covers 14 residues. CDR1 is SGDLS, CDR2 YYNGEE, per germline. The DNA for the CDR3 is TGTGCCAGCAGCGTAGCCCCTAGCACAGAGACCCAGTACTTC. Its protein product is CASSVAPSTETQYF.

This clonotype has a count of ten or more. This chain uses TRBV6-2 or TRBV6-3 with TRBJ2-7; 9 bases fit TRBD2. The trim removed 5 bases at V and 9 bases at J, leaving 8 bases unmatched. Looked up from germline, CDR1 is MNHEY and CDR2 is SVGEGT. CDR3 size: 13 residues. The DNA of the CDR3 is TGTGCCAGCAGTGCCCCGGGACTAGCCGCGCAGTACTTC. Translated: CASSAPGLAAQYF.

This clonotype has a count of ten or more. The rearrangement joins TRBV27 to TRBJ2-7, with D tentatively TRBD1 (6 bases). Germline V gene data show CDR1 as MNHEY and CDR2 as SMNVEV (reference sequence). Trimming removed 4 bases at V and 3 bases at J, with 10 bases between. This CDR3 has 13 amino acids. Written as DNA, the CDR3 is TGTGCCAGCAGTTCCAGGGACAACTACGAGCAGTACTTC. As protein: CASSSRDNYEQYF.

Many counts were recorded for this clonotype. This chain links TRBV6-1 with TRBJ2-7, with 8 bases fitting TRBD1. From germline, CDR1 is MNHNS and CDR2 SASEGT. The CDR3 has 15 amino acids. V lost 4 bases, J lost 2 bases, and 7 bases stayed unmatched. CDR3 bases: TGTGCCAGCAGTGGAGGGACAGGCAACCCCTACGAGCAGTACTTC. This gives the protein CASSGGTGNPYEQYF.

This clonotype was observed many times. The chain recombines TRBV12-3 or TRBV12-4 with TRBJ2-6, with unresolved D. The CDR3 consists of 15 residues. V was pared by 3 bases and J by 3 bases, with 9 bases between. The CDR3 DNA reads TGTGCCAGCAGTTTCGTGGGCCGTGGGGCCAACGTCCTGACTTTC. It yields the protein CASSFVGRGANVLTF.

This clonotype was seen at least ten times. The V and J genes are TRBV14 and TRBJ2-5; D unresolved. The CDR3 length is 14 residues. V dropped 4 bases and J dropped 2 bases, with 11 bases sitting between them. Germline CDR1 and CDR2: SGHDN and FVKESK. This CDR3 reads CASSPLGGQETQYF. The CDR3 DNA reads as TGTGCCAGCAGCCCCTTGGGTGGGCAAGAGACCCAGTACTTC.

The sample holds a few counts of this clonotype. The chain has TRBV9 and TRBJ2-1; no reliable D call. Deletions cut 0 bases from V and 7 bases from J, with 11 bases between. The CDR3 covers 14 residues. Germline V gene data show CDR1 as SGDLS and CDR2 as YYNGEE. The CDR3 is CASSVVPSINEQFF. DNA for the CDR3: TGTGCCAGCAGCGTAGTCCCTAGTATTAATGAGCAGTTCTTC.

This clonotype was detected many times. The chain is built from TRBV28 and TRBJ2-1; D possibly corresponds to TRBD1 (6 bases). This CDR3 contains 17 residues. Germline values: CDR1 MDHEN, CDR2 SYDVKM. The V gene lost 8 bases and the J gene lost 0 bases, with 20 bases spanning the gap. CDR3 nucleotide sequence: TGTGCCAGCCTAACTCACAAAGGACAGAGCTCCTACAATGAGCAGTTCTTC. Amino acid sequence: CASLTHKGQSSYNEQFF.

This clonotype appeared many times. The chain joins TRBV7-8 to TRBJ2-7, with D hard to call. The germline V and J ends were trimmed by 4 bases and 7 bases, with 17 bases remaining between them. Germline loops: CDR1 SGHVS, CDR2 FQNEAQ. The length of the CDR3 is 14 residues. As DNA, the CDR3 is TGTGCCAGCAGCTATAGTCCACGGATGGGGGAGCAGTACTTC. It translates to CASSYSPRMGEQYF. Full variable domain (missing parts from reference TRBV7-8 and TRBJ2-7): GAGVSQSPRYKVAKRGQDVALRCDPISGHVSLFWYQQALGQGPEFLTYFQNEAQLDKSGLPSDRFFAERPEGSVSTLKIQRTQQEDSAVYLCASSYSPRMGEQYFGPGTRLTVT.

V gene TRBV27 combines with J gene TRBJ2-1; D perhaps matches TRBD2 (6 bases). Trimming took 4 bases from V and 2 from J, leaving 12 bases between them. Germline V gives CDR1 MNHEY, CDR2 SMNVEV (reference sequence). This CDR3 comprises 15 residues. The CDR3 region is CASSSTGETYNEQFF. The DNA for the CDR3 is TGTGCCAGCAGTTCAACGGGAGAGACCTACAATGAGCAGTTCTTC.

The rearrangement links TRBV9 to TRBJ2-3; 8 bases map to TRBD2. CDR1 is SGDLS, CDR2 YYNGEE, per germline. Unmatched junction bases numbered 8, after V lost 6 bases and J lost 2 bases. CDR3 size: 15 residues. The CDR3 is CASTLTSEYTDTQYF. The CDR3 DNA reads as TGTGCCAGCACCCTGACTAGCGAGTACACAGATACGCAGTATTTT.

This clonotype was observed a handful of times. The chain joins TRBV18 to TRBJ1-4, with 7 bases identical to TRBD1. Per the germline V gene, CDR1 is KGHSH and CDR2 is LQKENI. The ends lost 3 bases at V and 3 bases at J; junction bases unmatched: 4. This CDR3 region has 15 residues. As DNA, the CDR3 is TGTGCCAGCTCACCCTACACAGGGGCTAATGAAAAACTGTTTTTT. This translates into CASSPYTGANEKLFF.